The text below deals with one T cell receptor beta chain. Its antigen is not known. Treatment denoted: oral pan-JAK inhibitor, 5-10 mg twice daily. From alopecia areata patients, lesional scalp punch biopsies and peripheral blood were collected. Trimming took 3 bases from V and 0 from J, leaving 9 bases between them. The CDR3 is made up of 14 amino acids. Germline V gene data show CDR1 as SQVTM and CDR2 as ANQGSEA. The data were taken from a study of CD8+ T cells in alopecia areata. Study observations and caveats: In scalp, tofacitinib significantly decreased clonality and expanded CD8+ clones among the top 100. Lesional scalp, notably in alopecia totalis/universalis, had clonality above that of normal scalp. Sharing of TCRs across patients appeared less clear than in mice, possibly for HLA-related reasons.

In each case, RNA was isolated and then reverse transcribed into cDNA as the sequencing template. Assay: immunoSEQ multiplex PCR; the TCRdb copy retains only in-frame clones and omits some. The sample records 35,000 to 45,000 clones, just under 95% being singletons. This TCR derives from a human donor with alopecia areata. Sample: CD8+ T cells sorted from blood, taken at week 24, from a patient treated with tofacitinib. The rearrangement joins TRBV29-1 to TRBJ2-1, with no clear D. This chain's CDR3 is CSVDSQSSYNEQFF. CDR3 sequence (DNA): TGCAGCGTTGATTCCCAGAGCTCCTACAATGAGCAGTTCTTC.